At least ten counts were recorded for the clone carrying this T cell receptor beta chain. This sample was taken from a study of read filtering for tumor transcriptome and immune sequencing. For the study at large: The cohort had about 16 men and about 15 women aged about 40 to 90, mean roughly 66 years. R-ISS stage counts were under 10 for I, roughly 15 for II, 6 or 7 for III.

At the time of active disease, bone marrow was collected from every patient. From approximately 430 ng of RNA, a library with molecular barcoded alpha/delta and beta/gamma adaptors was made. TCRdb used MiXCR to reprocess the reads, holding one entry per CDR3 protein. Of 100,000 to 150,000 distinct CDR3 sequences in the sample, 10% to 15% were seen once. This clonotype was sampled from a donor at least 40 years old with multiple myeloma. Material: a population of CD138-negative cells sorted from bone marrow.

DNA for the CDR3: TGCAGTGGCTTGCAGGGGACTAACTATGGCTACACCTTC. This sequence encodes CSGLQGTNYGYTF. V gene TRBV20-1 combines with J gene TRBJ1-2, with D possibly being TRBD1 (6 bases). The CDR3 runs 13 residues. Germline values: CDR1 DFQATT, CDR2 SNEGSKA (reference sequence). Trimming pared 7 bases from V and 0 bases from J, leaving 12 bases between.